This entry describes one TCR beta chain. Its antigen specificity is not known. Base qualities are missing; no much larger clone stands one base away. This entry is derived from a study of long-term antiretroviral therapy in people with HIV (dated by TCRdb to between 2021 and 2024). For the wider study: The earliest samples were collected approximately a decade before the 2015 WHO recommendation for immediate ART, a period when ART was typically delayed until CD4 counts fell. A total of about 190 cryopreserved PBMC samples were contributed to the cohort by 30 adults with confirmed HIV infection, with samples collected serially over a mean of roughly six years (range 1-12). This retrospective serial study examined whether starting ART and sustained HIV suppression were associated with changes in the composition and diversity of the TRB repertoire in peripheral blood. Eleven of the 30 participants with HIV were female. Test extractions of a monoclonal T-cell line alongside a few dozen polyclonal samples showed no cross-contamination during QIAcube processing. Broad study findings and their caveats: Narrower CDR3 length ranges were observed in HIV repertoires than in controls, and an antigen-experienced repertoire with only a slight naive shift after ART was suggested by the network structure. Limited PBMC availability meant only the TCR beta chain was sequenced, without alpha chain pairing. Because pre-ART samples had limited cell numbers, profiling was done on unsorted PBMC rather than on sorted CD4+ and CD8+ T cells. Starting ART was linked to a significant rise in TRB diversity, yet even after long-term ART the diversity remained significantly lower than in transplant donor controls. Inferences about post-ART repertoire changes were limited because no data were available on ART adherence, viral resistance or therapy changes. The samples span the years 2004 to 2017, and the ART regimens used may be less effective than current regimens. Expanded TRB clones identified before ART initiation dominated the repertoire at all time points, although this dominance fluctuated and declined in many PLHIV after ART.

The germline V gene supplies CDR1 SNHLY and CDR2 FYNNEI. V and J are truncated by 6 bases and 4 bases respectively, leaving an intervening sequence of 2 bases. Reading from cysteine to phenylalanine, the CDR3 counts 10 amino acids. This entry keeps only the CDR3 DNA: 30 bases, framed from base 1. The immunoSEQ hsTCRB v3.0 assay was used at survey level resolution to sequence the TRB variable region. The targeted TRB sequencing depth was roughly 40,000-50,000 T-cell genomes per sample. An Illumina MiSeq with a v3 150-cycle kit was used to sequence the pooled TRB libraries. From the authors' description of their analysis: Repertoire analysis ran in R within a reproducible Nextflow workflow covering QC, data transformation and analysis. LymphoSeq2, an R package for AIRR-Seq data exploration, was used to implement custom analyses. After excluding a handful of samples that yielded fewer than 5000 total TRB sequences, 188 HIV repertoires remained for analysis. Among the 180 or so HIV repertoires that were kept, roughly 59 were collected before ART initiation and some 130 were collected after ART initiation. Repertoires were downsampled to 5000 TRB nucleotide sequences, with summary statistics averaged over 100 downsampling iterations. TRB sequences were retained for analysis only if CDR3 regions of at least seven amino acids were present. Two measures captured diversity: a Shannon entropy-derived clonality score and the Gini coefficient. In repertoire networks, the top 5000 CDR3 amino acid sequences were linked whenever an edit distance of one separated two sequences. Antigen specificity groups and MHC restriction were predicted for TRB CDR3 amino acid sequences with GLIPH2. To flag known associations with CMV, EBV, HIV or tissue antigens, CDR3 amino acid sequences were compared against VDJdb and McPAS-TCR. Pre-ART, post-ART and control groups were compared with Wilcoxon signed-rank tests and Holm-Bonferroni correction. The immuneACCESS repertoire file appears here via TCRdb, limited to in-frame rearrangements. These files lack a portion of the clones; in checked studies, under half of the deficit traces to unresolved V genes, and the cause of the others is not known. That table is the source of V, J and clone size, and D and trimming were worked out from the DNA. The sample yields more than 20,000 clones; around 85% were counted once. Clones ranked in the top ten supply approximately 9% of the sample.

Inclusion was restricted to participants for whom at least one PBMC sample before ART initiation and at least two post-ART samples were available. All participants with HIV were treated in the United States of America. Before DNA extraction, cryopreserved samples of roughly 1-10 million PBMC were thawed and washed. At the time of the earliest PBMC sample for each participant with HIV, ages ranged from roughly 23 to 60 years. PBMC samples were contributed by each participant from 1-4 timepoints before ART initiation and 2-8 timepoints after ART initiation, with a median of 7 samples. For every participant, serial HIV viral load, CD4+ T-cell count, ART history and demographic data were obtained. Genomic DNA was extracted from unsorted PBMC with a Qiagen kit on a QIAcube, with processing performed in batches of 12 samples.

The source is a middle-aged man with HIV. The rearrangement joined TRBV2 to TRBJ2-3, with the D gene not confidently named. The sample here was unsorted PBMCs, taken 2.3 years after starting antiretroviral therapy. DNA sequence: TGTGCCAGCAGGGCAGATACGCAGTATTTT. Its translation reads: CASRADTQYF.